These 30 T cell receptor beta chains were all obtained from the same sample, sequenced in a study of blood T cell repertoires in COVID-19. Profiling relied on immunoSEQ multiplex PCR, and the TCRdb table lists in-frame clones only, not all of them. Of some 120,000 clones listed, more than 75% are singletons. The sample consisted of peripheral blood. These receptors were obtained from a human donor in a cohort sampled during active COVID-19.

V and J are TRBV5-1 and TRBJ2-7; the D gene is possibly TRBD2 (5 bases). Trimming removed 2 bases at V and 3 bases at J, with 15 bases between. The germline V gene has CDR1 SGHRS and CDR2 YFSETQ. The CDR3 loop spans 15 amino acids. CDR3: CASSFTTTRDYEQYF. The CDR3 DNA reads TGCGCCAGCAGCTTCACTACCACCCGGGACTACGAGCAGTACTTC.

CDR3: CASSQSYRGPGELFF. In nucleotides, the CDR3 is TGTGCCAGCAGCCAGTCTTACAGGGGACCCGGGGAGCTGTTTTTT. The gene calls are TRBV6-5 and TRBJ2-2; TRBD1 matches 7 bases. In germline, CDR1 is MNHEY, CDR2 SVGAGI. The CDR3 spans 15 residues. With 6 bases clipped from V and 6 bases from J, the junction kept 10 bases outside the gene matches.

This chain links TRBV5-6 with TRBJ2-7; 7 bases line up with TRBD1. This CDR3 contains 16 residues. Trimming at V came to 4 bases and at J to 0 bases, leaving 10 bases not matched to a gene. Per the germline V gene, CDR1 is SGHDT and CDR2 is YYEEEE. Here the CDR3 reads CASSHITGENSYEQYF. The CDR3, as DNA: TGTGCCAGCAGCCATATTACAGGGGAGAACTCCTACGAGCAGTACTTC.

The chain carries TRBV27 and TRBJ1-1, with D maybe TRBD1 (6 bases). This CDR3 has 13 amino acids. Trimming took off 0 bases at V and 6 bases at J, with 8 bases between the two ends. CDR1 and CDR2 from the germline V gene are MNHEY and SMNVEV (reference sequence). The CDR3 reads CASSLSRGSEAFF. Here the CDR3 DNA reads TGTGCCAGCAGTTTATCAAGGGGGTCTGAAGCTTTCTTT.

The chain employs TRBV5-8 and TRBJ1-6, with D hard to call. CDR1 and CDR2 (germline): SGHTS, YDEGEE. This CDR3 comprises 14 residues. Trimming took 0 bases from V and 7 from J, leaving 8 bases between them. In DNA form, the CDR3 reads TGTGCCAGCAGCTTGGGGTTCGGGAATTCACCCCTCCACTTT. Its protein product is CASSLGFGNSPLHF.

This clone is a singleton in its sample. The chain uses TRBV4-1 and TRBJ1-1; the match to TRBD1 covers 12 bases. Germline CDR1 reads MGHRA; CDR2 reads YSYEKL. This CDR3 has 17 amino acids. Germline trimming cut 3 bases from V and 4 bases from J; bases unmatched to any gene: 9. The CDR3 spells CASSQQRGQGAGTEAFF. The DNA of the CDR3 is TGCGCCAGCAGCCAGCAGAGGGGACAGGGGGCCGGCACTGAAGCTTTCTTT.

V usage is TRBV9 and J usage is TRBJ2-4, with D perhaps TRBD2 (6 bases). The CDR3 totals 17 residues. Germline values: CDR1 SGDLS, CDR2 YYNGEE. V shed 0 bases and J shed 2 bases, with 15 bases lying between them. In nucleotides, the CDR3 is TGTGCCAGCAGCGTAGGTCCCGGGGGAGTACCCAAAAACATTCAGTACTTC. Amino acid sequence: CASSVGPGGVPKNIQYF.

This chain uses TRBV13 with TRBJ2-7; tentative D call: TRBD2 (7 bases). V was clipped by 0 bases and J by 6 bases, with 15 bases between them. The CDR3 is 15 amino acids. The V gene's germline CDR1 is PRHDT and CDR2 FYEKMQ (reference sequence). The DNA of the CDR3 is TGTGCCAGCAGCTTAGGCCTTGGGGGGGCCGTCGAGCAGTACTTC. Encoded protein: CASSLGLGGAVEQYF.

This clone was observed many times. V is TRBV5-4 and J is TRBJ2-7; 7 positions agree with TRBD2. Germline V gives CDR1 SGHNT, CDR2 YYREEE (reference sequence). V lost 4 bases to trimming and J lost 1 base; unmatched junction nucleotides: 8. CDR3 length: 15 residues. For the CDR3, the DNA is TGTGCCAGCAGCGCCGGGGGGATTAATTCCTACGAGCAGTACTTC. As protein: CASSAGGINSYEQYF.

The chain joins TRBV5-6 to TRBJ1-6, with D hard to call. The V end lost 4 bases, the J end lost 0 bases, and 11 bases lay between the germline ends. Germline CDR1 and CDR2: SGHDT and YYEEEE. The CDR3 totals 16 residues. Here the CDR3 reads CASSPRGSSYNSPLHF. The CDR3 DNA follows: TGTGCCAGCAGCCCCCGCGGGAGCTCCTATAATTCACCCCTCCACTTT.

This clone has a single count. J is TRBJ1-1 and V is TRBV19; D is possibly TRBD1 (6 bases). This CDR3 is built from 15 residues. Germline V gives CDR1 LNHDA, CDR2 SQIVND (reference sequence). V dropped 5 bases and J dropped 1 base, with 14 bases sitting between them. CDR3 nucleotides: TGTGCCAGTAGTTCCCGACAGGATTCGAACACTGAAGCTTTCTTT. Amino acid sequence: CASSSRQDSNTEAFF.

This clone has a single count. The CDR3 DNA reads as TGTGCCAGCAGCCCGGCAGGGAACGAGGAGACCCAGTACTTC. It specifies CASSPAGNEETQYF. This sequence joins TRBV9 and TRBJ2-5, with a tentative D call TRBD1 (5 bases). This CDR3 is 14 amino acids long. V was clipped by 4 bases and J by 5 bases, with 15 bases between them. CDR1 is SGDLS and CDR2 is YYNGEE in the germline V gene.

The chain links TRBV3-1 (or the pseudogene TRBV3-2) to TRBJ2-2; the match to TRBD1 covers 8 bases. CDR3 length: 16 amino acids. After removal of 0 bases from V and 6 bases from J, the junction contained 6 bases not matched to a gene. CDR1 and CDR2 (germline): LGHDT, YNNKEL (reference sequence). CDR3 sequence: CASSQDRQGAPGELFF. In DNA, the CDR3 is TGTGCCAGCAGCCAAGATCGCCAGGGGGCCCCCGGGGAGCTGTTTTTT.

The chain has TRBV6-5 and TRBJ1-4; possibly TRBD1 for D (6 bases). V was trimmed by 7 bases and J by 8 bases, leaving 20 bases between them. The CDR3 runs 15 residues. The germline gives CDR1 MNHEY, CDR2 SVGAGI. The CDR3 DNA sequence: TGTGCCAGCAATTCCCTCCCTGGGGGCGAAGAAAAACTGTTTTTT. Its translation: CASNSLPGGEEKLFF.

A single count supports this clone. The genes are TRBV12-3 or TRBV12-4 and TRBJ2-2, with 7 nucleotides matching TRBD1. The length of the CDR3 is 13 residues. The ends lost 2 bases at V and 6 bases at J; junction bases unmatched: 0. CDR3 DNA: TGTGCCAGCAGTTTAAGGGGGCCCGGGGAGCTGTTTTTT. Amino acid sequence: CASSLRGPGELFF.

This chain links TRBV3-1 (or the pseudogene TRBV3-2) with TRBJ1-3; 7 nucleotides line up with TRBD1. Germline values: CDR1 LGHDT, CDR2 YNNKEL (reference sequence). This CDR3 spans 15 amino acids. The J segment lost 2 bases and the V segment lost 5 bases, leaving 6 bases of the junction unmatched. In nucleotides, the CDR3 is TGTGCCAGCAGCGAAACCGGGACAGCTGGAAACACCATATATTTT. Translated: CASSETGTAGNTIYF.

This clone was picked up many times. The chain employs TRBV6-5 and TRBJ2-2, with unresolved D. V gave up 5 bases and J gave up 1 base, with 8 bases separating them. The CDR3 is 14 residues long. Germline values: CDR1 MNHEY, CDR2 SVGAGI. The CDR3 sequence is CASSQPQNTGELFF. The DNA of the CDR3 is TGTGCCAGCAGTCAACCACAGAACACCGGGGAGCTGTTTTTT.

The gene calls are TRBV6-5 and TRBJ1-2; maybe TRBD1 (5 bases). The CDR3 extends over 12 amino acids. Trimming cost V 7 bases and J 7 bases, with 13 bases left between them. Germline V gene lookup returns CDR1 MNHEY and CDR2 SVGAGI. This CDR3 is CASNAGIGGYTF. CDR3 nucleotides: TGTGCCAGCAATGCAGGGATTGGTGGCTACACCTTC.

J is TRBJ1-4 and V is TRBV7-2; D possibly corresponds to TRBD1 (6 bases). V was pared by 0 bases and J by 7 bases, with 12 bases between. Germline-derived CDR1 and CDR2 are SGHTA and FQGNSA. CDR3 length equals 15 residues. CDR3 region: CASSLATGFVEKLFF. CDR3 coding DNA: TGTGCCAGCAGCTTAGCAACAGGGTTCGTTGAAAAACTGTTTTTT. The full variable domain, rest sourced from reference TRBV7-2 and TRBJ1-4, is GAGVSQSPSNKVTEKGKDVELRCDPISGHTALYWYRQSLGQGLEFLIYFQGNSAPDKSGLPSDRFSAERTGGSVSTLTIQRTQQEDSAVYLCASSLATGFVEKLFFGSGTQLSVL.

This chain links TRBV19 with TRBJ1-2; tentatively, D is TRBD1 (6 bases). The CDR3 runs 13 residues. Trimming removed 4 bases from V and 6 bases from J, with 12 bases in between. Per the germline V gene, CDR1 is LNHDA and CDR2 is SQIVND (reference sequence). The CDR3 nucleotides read TGTGCCAGTAGTAACACAGGGCCCGATGGCTACACCTTC. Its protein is CASSNTGPDGYTF.

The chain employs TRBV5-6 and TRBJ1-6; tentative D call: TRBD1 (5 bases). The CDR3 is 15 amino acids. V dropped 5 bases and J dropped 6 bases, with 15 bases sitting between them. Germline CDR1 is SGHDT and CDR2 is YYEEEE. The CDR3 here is CASRLGPGGNSPLHF. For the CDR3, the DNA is TGTGCCAGCAGGCTAGGCCCCGGGGGTAATTCACCCCTCCACTTT.

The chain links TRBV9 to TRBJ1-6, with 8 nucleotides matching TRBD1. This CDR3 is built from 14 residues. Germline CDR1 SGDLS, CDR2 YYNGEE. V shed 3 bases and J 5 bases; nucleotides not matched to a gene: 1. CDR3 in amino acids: CASSEDRDNSPLHF. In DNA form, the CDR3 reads TGTGCCAGCAGCGAGGACAGGGATAATTCACCCCTCCACTTT. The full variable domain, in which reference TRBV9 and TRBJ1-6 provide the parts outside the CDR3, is DSGVTQTPKHLITATGQRVTLRCSPRSGDLSVYWYQQSLDQGLQFLIQYYNGEERAKGNILERFSAQQFPDLHSELNLSSLELGDSALYFCASSEDRDNSPLHFGNGTRLTVT.

The CDR3 nucleotides read TGTGCCAGCAGCCCGCCAGGGAACCCCACTCATGAGCAGTACTTC. Translating it yields CASSPPGNPTHEQYF. The J gene is TRBJ2-7, the V gene TRBV7-9; a possible D gene is TRBD1 (5 bases). CDR3 size: 15 residues. Germline V gene sequence: CDR1 SEHNR, CDR2 FQNEAQ (reference sequence). With 5 bases removed from V and 7 bases from J, the gap between germline ends came to 21 bases.

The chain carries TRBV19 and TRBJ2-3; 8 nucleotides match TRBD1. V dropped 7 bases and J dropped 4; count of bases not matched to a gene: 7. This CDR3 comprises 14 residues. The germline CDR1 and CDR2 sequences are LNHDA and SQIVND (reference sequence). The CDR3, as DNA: TGTGCCAGTACGCCGGACAGGGCCTCAGATACGCAGTATTTT. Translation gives CASTPDRASDTQYF.

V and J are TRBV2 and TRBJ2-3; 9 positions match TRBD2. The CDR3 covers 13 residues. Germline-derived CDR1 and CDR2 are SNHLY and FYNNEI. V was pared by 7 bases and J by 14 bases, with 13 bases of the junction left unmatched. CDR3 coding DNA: TGTGCCAGCAATGTCGATAGCGGGGGTATTCGGTATTTT. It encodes CASNVDSGGIRYF.

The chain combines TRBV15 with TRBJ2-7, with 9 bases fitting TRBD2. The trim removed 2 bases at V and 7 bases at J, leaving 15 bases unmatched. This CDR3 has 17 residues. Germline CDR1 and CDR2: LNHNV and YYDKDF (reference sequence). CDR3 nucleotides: TGTGCCACCAGCAGATACCTTAGCGGGAGATATCAGGAGGAGCAGTACTTC. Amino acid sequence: CATSRYLSGRYQEEQYF.

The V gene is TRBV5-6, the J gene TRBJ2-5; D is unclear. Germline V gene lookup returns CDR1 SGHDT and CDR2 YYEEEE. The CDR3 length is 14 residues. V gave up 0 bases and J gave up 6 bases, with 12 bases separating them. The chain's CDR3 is CASSLVSLTKTQYF. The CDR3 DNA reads TGTGCCAGCAGCTTGGTCTCCCTTACAAAGACCCAGTACTTC.

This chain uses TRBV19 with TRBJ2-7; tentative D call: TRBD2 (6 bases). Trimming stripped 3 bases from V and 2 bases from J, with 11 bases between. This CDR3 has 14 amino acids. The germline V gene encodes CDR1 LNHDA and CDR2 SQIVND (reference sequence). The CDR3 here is CASSIFGGTYEQYF. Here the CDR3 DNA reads TGTGCCAGTAGTATCTTTGGGGGGACCTACGAGCAGTACTTC. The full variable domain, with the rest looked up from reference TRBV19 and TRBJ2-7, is DGGITQSPKYLFRKEGQNVTLSCEQNLNHDAMYWYRQDPGQGLRLIYYSQIVNDFQKGDIAEGYSVSREKKESFPLTVTSAQKNPTAFYLCASSIFGGTYEQYFGPGTRLTVT.

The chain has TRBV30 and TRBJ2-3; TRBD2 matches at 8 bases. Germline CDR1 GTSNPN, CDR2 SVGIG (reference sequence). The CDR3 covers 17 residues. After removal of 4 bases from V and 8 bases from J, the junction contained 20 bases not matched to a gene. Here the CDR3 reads CAWIDGGGTKLVSTQYF. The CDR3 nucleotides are TGTGCCTGGATTGATGGCGGGGGGACCAAATTGGTGAGTACGCAGTATTTT.

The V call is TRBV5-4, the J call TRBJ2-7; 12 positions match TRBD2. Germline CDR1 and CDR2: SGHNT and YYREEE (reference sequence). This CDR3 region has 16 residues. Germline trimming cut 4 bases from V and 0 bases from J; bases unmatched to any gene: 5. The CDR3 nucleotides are TGTGCCAGCAGCCGGACTAGCGGGGAGAGCTCCTACGAGCAGTACTTC. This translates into CASSRTSGESSYEQYF.